Each of the 27 T cell receptor beta chains below was sequenced from the same sample in a study of regulatory dendritic cells for organ transplantation. The protocol was immunoSEQ multiplex PCR, while the TCRdb copy is restricted to in-frame clones and leaves out a portion. The sample lists around 30,000 clones; 82% were seen once. The source material was naive CD4+ T cells from blood. Described subset: CD45RA+ naive T cells. The origin of the receptors is a human donor in good health.

V and J are TRBV11-2 and TRBJ2-3, with 7 bases aligning to TRBD2. Germline-derived CDR1 and CDR2 are SGHAT and FQNNGV. V gave up 5 bases and J gave up 1 base; unmatched junction bases: 6. The CDR3 is 15 amino acids. The CDR3 region is CASSPEAGGTDTQYF. Here the CDR3 DNA reads TGTGCCAGCAGCCCCGAGGCGGGGGGCACAGATACGCAGTATTTT.

V and J are TRBV5-1 and TRBJ2-7; 7 nucleotides match TRBD1. This CDR3 is built from 13 residues. Looked up from germline, CDR1 is SGHRS and CDR2 is YFSETQ. Trimming cost V 2 bases and J 3 bases; bases outside gene matches: 2. The DNA for the CDR3 is TGCGCCAGCAGCTTCCAGGGGGACTACGAGCAGTACTTC. Amino acid sequence: CASSFQGDYEQYF.

This rearrangement joins TRBV6-1 to TRBJ1-2, with TRBD1 matching over 7 bases. J was trimmed by 8 bases and V by 3 bases; bases with no gene match: 9. The germline V gene encodes CDR1 MNHNS and CDR2 SASEGT. The CDR3 consists of 14 residues. CDR3 region: CASSDRGGSRGYTF. CDR3 nucleotide sequence: TGTGCCAGCAGTGATCGAGGGGGCTCAAGGGGCTACACCTTC.

The chain joins TRBV19 to TRBJ2-3; TRBD2 might be the D (6 bases). The CDR3 extends over 14 amino acids. Between the trimmed V and J ends, which lost 5 bases and 0 bases, there was a span of 9 bases. CDR1 and CDR2 (germline): LNHDA, SQIVND (reference sequence). CDR3 protein: CASSSGLSTDTQYF. CDR3 DNA sequence: TGTGCCAGTAGTTCGGGACTCAGCACAGATACGCAGTATTTT. Full variable domain (remainder filled in from reference TRBV19 and TRBJ2-3): DGGITQSPKYLFRKEGQNVTLSCEQNLNHDAMYWYRQDPGQGLRLIYYSQIVNDFQKGDIAEGYSVSREKKESFPLTVTSAQKNPTAFYLCASSSGLSTDTQYFGPGTRLTVL.

The chain uses TRBV9 and TRBJ1-6; 9 nucleotides line up with TRBD1. This CDR3 is 14 amino acids long. CDR1 and CDR2 from the germline V gene are SGDLS and YYNGEE. The J segment lost 9 bases and the V segment lost 0 bases, leaving 1 base of the junction unmatched. The CDR3 coding sequence is TGTGCCAGCAGCGTAGGACAGGGGGGTTCACCCCTCCACTTT. This encodes CASSVGQGGSPLHF.

The V gene is TRBV10-3, the J gene TRBJ2-3; 10 nucleotides align to TRBD1. The CDR3 is 13 residues long. The V gene end was trimmed by 8 bases and the J gene end by 3 bases; junction bases not matched to a gene: 2. Germline CDR1 and CDR2: ENHRY and SYGVKD. CDR3 DNA: TGTGCCATCGGGACAGGGGAGACAGATACGCAGTATTTT. Translation gives CAIGTGETDTQYF.

This CDR3 is CASSVSGGALYNEQFF. The CDR3 bases are TGCGCCAGCAGCGTTAGCGGGGGGGCTCTCTACAATGAGCAGTTCTTC. The V call is TRBV5-1, the J call TRBJ2-1; 11 nucleotides match TRBD2. Unmatched junction bases numbered 6, after V lost 4 bases and J lost 3 bases. The CDR3 has 16 amino acids. CDR1 and CDR2 (germline): SGHRS, YFSETQ.

In this sample, this clone turned up a few times. This chain's CDR3 is CASSSGTGEYEQYF. For the CDR3, the DNA is TGTGCCAGCAGCTCCGGGACAGGGGAATACGAGCAGTACTTC. V is TRBV7-6 and J is TRBJ2-7; TRBD1 matches at 10 bases. V lost 4 bases, J lost 4 bases, and 4 bases stayed unmatched. Germline lookup yields CDR1 SGHVS and CDR2 FNYEAQ. This CDR3 has 14 amino acids.

The chain carries TRBV6-4 and TRBJ2-1; TRBD2 matches 7 bases. Germline CDR1 reads MRHNA; CDR2 reads SNTAGT. CDR3 length: 13 residues. V lost 4 bases to trimming and J lost 10 bases; unmatched junction nucleotides: 7. For the CDR3, the DNA is TGTGCCAGCAGTGTCAGCATGGGAGGGGAGCAGTTCTTC. It specifies CASSVSMGGEQFF.

The V call is TRBV6-1, the J call TRBJ2-3, with TRBD2 matching over 11 bases. Trimming removed 2 bases from V and 4 bases from J; junction bases left unmatched: 5. CDR1 is MNHNS, CDR2 SASEGT, per germline. CDR3 length: 16 amino acids. CDR3 bases: TGTGCCAGCAGTGAAATAGCGGGGGGGATTGCAGATACGCAGTATTTT. This encodes CASSEIAGGIADTQYF.

The gene calls are TRBV9 and TRBJ2-1; the D gene is possibly TRBD1 (6 bases). V was cut by 0 bases and J by 8 bases, with 12 bases left in between. The CDR3 is 14 amino acids. CDR1 is SGDLS, CDR2 YYNGEE, per germline. The CDR3 region has the DNA TGTGCCAGCAGCGTAGCAGGGGTGGGTGATGAGCAGTTCTTC. Residues: CASSVAGVGDEQFF.

The J gene is TRBJ2-3, the V gene TRBV5-1; D is ambiguous. Trimming took 0 bases from V and 4 from J, leaving 15 bases between them. The germline V gene has CDR1 SGHRS and CDR2 YFSETQ. The CDR3 length is 16 residues. As DNA, the CDR3 is TGCGCCAGCAGCTTGGACGGCACACGAAGCGCAGATACGCAGTATTTT. Translated, it gives CASSLDGTRSADTQYF. Using reference TRBV5-1 and TRBJ2-3 for the parts outside the CDR3, the full variable domain is KAGVTQTPRYLIKTRGQQVTLSCSPISGHRSVSWYQQTPGQGLQFLFEYFSETQRNKGNFPGRFSGRQFSNSRSEMNVSTLELGDSALYLCASSLDGTRSADTQYFGPGTRLTVL.

This clone was picked up one time. The V call is TRBV19, the J call TRBJ1-4, with D unclear. CDR3 length: 12 residues. Trimming shortened V by 1 base and J by 8 bases, and 5 bases separated the two germline ends. Germline CDR1 LNHDA, CDR2 SQIVND (reference sequence). The CDR3 region has the DNA TGTGCCAGTAGTATAGGAGGAGAAAAACTGTTTTTT. Protein: CASSIGGEKLFF.

CDR3 amino acids: CASSPGGNTGELFF. DNA for the CDR3: TGTGCCAGCTCACCAGGGGGCAACACCGGGGAGCTGTTTTTT. V and J are TRBV18 and TRBJ2-2, with D possibly matching TRBD1 (6 bases). Germline V gene sequence: CDR1 KGHSH, CDR2 LQKENI. V shed 2 bases and J shed 2 bases, with 6 bases lying between them. This CDR3 has 14 residues.

The chain uses TRBV27 and TRBJ1-4; possible D gene TRBD1, 5 bases. V shed 11 bases and J shed 6 bases, with 10 bases lying between them. Germline loops: CDR1 MNHEY, CDR2 SMNVEV (reference sequence). The CDR3 covers 11 residues. The DNA of the CDR3 is TGTGCCGGGGCCGAGGATGAAAAACTGTTTTTT. Protein product: CAGAEDEKLFF.

J is TRBJ1-2 and V is TRBV28; D is possibly TRBD1 (5 bases). With 1 base removed from V and 0 bases from J, the gap between germline ends came to 9 bases. The germline V gene encodes CDR1 MDHEN and CDR2 SYDVKM. CDR3 length: 15 residues. As DNA, the CDR3 is TGTGCCAGCAGTTTATCGGGGGGTGCTAACTATGGCTACACCTTC. Amino acid sequence: CASSLSGGANYGYTF.

CDR3: CASSGGLAATFNEKLFF. In DNA form, the CDR3 reads TGTGCCAGCAGTGGAGGGTTGGCAGCAACTTTTAATGAAAAACTGTTTTTT. V and J are TRBV6-1 and TRBJ1-4; D is unclear. CDR3 length equals 17 residues. Germline V gives CDR1 MNHNS, CDR2 SASEGT. The V gene lost 4 bases and the J gene lost 4 bases, with 19 bases spanning the gap.

This clone was detected once. This chain links TRBV4-2 with TRBJ2-4, with 11 bases lining up with TRBD2. The J segment lost 0 bases and the V segment lost 0 bases, leaving 7 bases of the junction unmatched. Germline CDR1 reads LGHNA; CDR2 reads YNFKEQ. The CDR3 spans 19 residues. The CDR3 loop reads CASSQDLAGGPLAKNIQYF. The CDR3 DNA follows: TGTGCCAGCAGCCAAGATCTAGCGGGGGGCCCACTAGCCAAAAACATTCAGTACTTC.

The chain has TRBV5-8 and TRBJ2-1; D possibly corresponds to TRBD2 (6 bases). Germline V gene data show CDR1 as SGHTS and CDR2 as YDEGEE. Trimming shortened V by 6 bases and J by 2 bases, and 12 bases separated the two germline ends. The CDR3 contains 14 residues. The CDR3, as DNA: TGTGCCAGCACCCCCGGGACTCCCTACAATGAGCAGTTCTTC. Protein sequence: CASTPGTPYNEQFF.

This clone came up a few times. The chain employs TRBV18 and TRBJ1-1; unclear D gene. With 0 bases removed from V and 1 base from J, the gap between germline ends came to 9 bases. CDR1 KGHSH and CDR2 LQKENI come from the germline V gene. CDR3 length: 15 amino acids. CDR3 amino acids: CASSPPLGANTEAFF. The CDR3 nucleotides read TGTGCCAGCTCACCACCGTTAGGAGCGAACACTGAAGCTTTCTTT.

A few counts support this clone. The chain uses TRBV27 and TRBJ2-7; 7 nucleotides line up with TRBD1. V shed 5 bases, J shed 4 bases, and the junction held 11 bases outside the gene matches. Germline CDR1 is MNHEY and CDR2 is SMNVEV (reference sequence). CDR3 size: 15 residues. CDR3 in DNA: TGTGCCAGCAGTATGCCGACAGGGTGCGGGTACGAGCAGTACTTC. Protein: CASSMPTGCGYEQYF.

The genes are TRBV5-4 and TRBJ2-5; tentative D call: TRBD1 (6 bases). V was cut by 0 bases and J by 5 bases, with 14 bases left in between. Germline V gives CDR1 SGHNT, CDR2 YYREEE (reference sequence). This CDR3 comprises 15 residues. The CDR3 sequence: CASSLDRVRAETQYF. The CDR3 coding sequence is TGTGCCAGCAGCTTGGACAGGGTCCGCGCGGAGACCCAGTACTTC.

V usage is TRBV9 and J usage is TRBJ1-6; D is perhaps TRBD1 (6 bases). The CDR3 is 16 residues long. The germline CDR1 and CDR2 sequences are SGDLS and YYNGEE. V shed 5 bases and J shed 9 bases, with 21 bases lying between them. The CDR3 loop is CASRDDRTGSFSPLHF. CDR3 in DNA: TGTGCCAGCAGGGACGATAGAACAGGGAGCTTTTCACCCCTCCACTTT.

The chain uses TRBV7-9 and TRBJ1-5; TRBD1 aligns across 8 bases. The CDR3 has 15 amino acids. V shed 5 bases and J 5 bases; nucleotides not matched to a gene: 8. Germline CDR1 SEHNR, CDR2 FQNEAQ (reference sequence). The CDR3 nucleotides are TGTGCCAGCAGCCTCGGGCAGGGGGCTCATCAGCCCCAGCATTTT. It translates to CASSLGQGAHQPQHF.

This chain uses TRBV18 with TRBJ1-2; no clear D. This CDR3 is 14 amino acids long. The ends were cut back, 4 bases at V and 3 bases at J, with 12 bases in the middle. CDR1 is KGHSH, CDR2 LQKENI, per germline. The chain's CDR3 is CASSQGGWDYGYTF. In DNA form, the CDR3 reads TGTGCCAGCTCACAAGGAGGTTGGGACTATGGCTACACCTTC.

The V and J genes are TRBV7-9 and TRBJ2-2; D ambiguous. Trimming removed 6 bases from V and 10 bases from J, with 9 bases in between. Germline CDR1 is SEHNR and CDR2 is FQNEAQ (reference sequence). The CDR3 runs 11 residues. Here the CDR3 DNA reads TGTGCCAGCAGTCTTAGAGAGGAGCTGTTTTTT. Its protein is CASSLREELFF.

The V and J genes are TRBV5-1 and TRBJ2-5; D possibly corresponds to TRBD2 (5 bases). CDR1 SGHRS and CDR2 YFSETQ come from the germline V gene. Trimming removed 0 bases at V and 3 bases at J, with 9 bases between. The CDR3 contains 14 residues. The CDR3 loop reads CASSLGNGEETQYF. The CDR3 DNA follows: TGCGCCAGCAGCTTGGGGAACGGGGAAGAGACCCAGTACTTC.